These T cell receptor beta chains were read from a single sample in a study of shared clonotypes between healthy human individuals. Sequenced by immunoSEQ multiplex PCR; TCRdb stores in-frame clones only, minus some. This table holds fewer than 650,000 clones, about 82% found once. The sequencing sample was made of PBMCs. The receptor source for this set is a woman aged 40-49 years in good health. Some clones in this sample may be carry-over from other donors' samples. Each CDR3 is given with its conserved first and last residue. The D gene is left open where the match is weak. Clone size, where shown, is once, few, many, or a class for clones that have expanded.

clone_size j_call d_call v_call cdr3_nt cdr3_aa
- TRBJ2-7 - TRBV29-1 TGCAGCGTCTTGCCTCTGACAAGAAACTCCTACGAGCAGTACTTC CSVLPLTRNSYEQYF
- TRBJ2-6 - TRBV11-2 TGTGCCAGCAGCTTAGGACAGGTCAACGTCCTGACTTTC CASSLGQVNVLTF
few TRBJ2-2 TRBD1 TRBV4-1 TGCGCCAGCAGCCAAGGAGACAGGGCTATTACCGGGGAGCTGTTTTTT CASSQGDRAITGELFF
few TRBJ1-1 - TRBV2 TGTGCCAGCAGTGAAATGGGGGCTGCTACTGAAGCTTTCTTT CASSEMGAATEAFF
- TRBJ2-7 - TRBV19 TGTGCCAGTAGTTTTGCTGGAGGGCCCCACGAGCAGTACTTC CASSFAGGPHEQYF
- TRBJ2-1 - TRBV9 TGTGCCAGCAGCGTAGCGGACCCCTACAATGAGCAGTTCTTC CASSVADPYNEQFF
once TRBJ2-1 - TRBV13 TGTGCCAGCAGCTTAATGGGTGGAACCACCTACAATGAGCAGTTCTTC CASSLMGGTTYNEQFF
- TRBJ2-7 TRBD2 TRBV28 TGTGCCAGCAGTTTACTTACTAGCGGGACCTACGAGCAGTACTTC CASSLLTSGTYEQYF
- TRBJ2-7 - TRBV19 TGTGCCAGTCAGGGGGGAGACGAGCAGTACTTC CASQGGDEQYF
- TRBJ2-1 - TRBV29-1 TGCAGCGTTGAAGAACCCTTCTCATCGGGATCCTACAATGAGCAGTTCTTC CSVEEPFSSGSYNEQFF
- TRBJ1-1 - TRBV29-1 TGCAGCGCCGTCGGACAGCTGAACACTGAAGCTTTCTTT CSAVGQLNTEAFF
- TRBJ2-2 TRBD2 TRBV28 TGTGCCAGCAGGGGGACTAGCGGGGAGCTGTTTTTT CASRGTSGELFF
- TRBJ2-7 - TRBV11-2 TGTGCCAGCAGCTGGGCGAGGGGGAGAGGTTACGAGCAGTACTTC CASSWARGRGYEQYF
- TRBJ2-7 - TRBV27 TGTGCCAGCAGGCCTCTATTATTCCGGGACGACAGGTACGAGCAGTACTTC CASRPLLFRDDRYEQYF
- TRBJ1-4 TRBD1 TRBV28 TGTGCCAGCAGCTTACCCGGGACAGCAACTAATGAAAAACTGTTTTTT CASSLPGTATNEKLFF
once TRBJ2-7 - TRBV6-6 TGTGCCAGCAGTTACTCGCGCAAGGGGTACGAGCAGTACTTC CASSYSRKGYEQYF
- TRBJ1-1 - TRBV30 TGTGCCTGGACCAACAGGGTGACTCGGACTGAAGCTTTCTTT CAWTNRVTRTEAFF
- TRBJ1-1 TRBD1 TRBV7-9 TGTGCCAGCAGCCCATGGACAGGGGCGAACACTGAAGCTTTCTTT CASSPWTGANTEAFF
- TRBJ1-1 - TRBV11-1 TGTGCCAGCAGCTTAGCGCCGTTGAATGAAGCTTTCTTT CASSLAPLNEAFF
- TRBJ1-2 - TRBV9 TGTGCCAGCAGCGAGGGGTCGGATGGCTACACCTTC CASSEGSDGYTF
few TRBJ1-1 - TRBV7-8 TGTGCCAGCAGTGCCGACAGGAACACTGAAGCTTTCTTT CASSADRNTEAFF
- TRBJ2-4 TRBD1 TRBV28 TGTGCCAGCAGTCGACAGGGCGCCAAAAACATTCAGTACTTC CASSRQGAKNIQYF
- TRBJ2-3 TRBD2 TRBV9 TGTGCCAGCAGCATTAGCGGGAGGATCGCAGATACGCAGTATTTT CASSISGRIADTQYF
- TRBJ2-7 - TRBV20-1 TGCAGTGCTAGTGATACCGGCGAGCAGTACTTC CSASDTGEQYF
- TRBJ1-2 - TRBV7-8 TGTGCCAGCAGCTTATCCCCAGACCGATTTATTAACTATGGCTACACCTTC CASSLSPDRFINYGYTF
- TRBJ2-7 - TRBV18 TGTGCCAGCTCCCCGGCGGAGGGGCTCGGGGCCTACGAGCAGTACTTC CASSPAEGLGAYEQYF
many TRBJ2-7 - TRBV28 TGTGCCAGCAGTTCTACCCGCGTCCCTGTGCGTGACTTC CASSSTRVPVRDF
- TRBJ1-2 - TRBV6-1 TGTGCCAGCAGTGACACACACAGGAGCTCCTTGGGCTACACCTTC CASSDTHRSSLGYTF
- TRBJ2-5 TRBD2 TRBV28 TGTGCCAGCAGTTTAGGACTAGCGGGAGTTCAAGAGACCCAGTACTTC CASSLGLAGVQETQYF
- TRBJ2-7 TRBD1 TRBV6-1 TGTGCCAGCAGTGAGTCTGGGACAGGGGACTACGAGCAGTACTTC CASSESGTGDYEQYF
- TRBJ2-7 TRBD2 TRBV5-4 TGTGCCAGCAGCTTGGGTCAGCGGGACCCCTACGAGCAGTACTTC CASSLGQRDPYEQYF
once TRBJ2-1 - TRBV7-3 TGTGCCAGCAGCCCTCCCTCTAGCCGTGAGCAGTTCTTC CASSPPSSREQFF
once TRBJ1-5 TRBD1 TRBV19 TGTGCCAGTAGGGTAGACAGGGATGTAGGGCGCAATCAGCCCCAGCATTTT CASRVDRDVGRNQPQHF
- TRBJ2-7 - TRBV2 TGTGCCAGCAAGTTAACTTTCGAGCAGTACTTC CASKLTFEQYF
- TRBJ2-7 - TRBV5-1 TGCGCCAGCAGATGGGACGTGAACGTGATGTACGAGCAGTACTTC CASRWDVNVMYEQYF
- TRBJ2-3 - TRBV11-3 TGTGCCAGTAGCTTAAGGTTGGAGGATACGCAGTATTTT CASSLRLEDTQYF
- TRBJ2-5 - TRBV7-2 TGTGCCAGCAGCTTAGAACTACAAGAGACCCAGTACTTC CASSLELQETQYF
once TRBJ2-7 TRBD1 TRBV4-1 TGCGCCAGCAGCCTACGGACAGGGCCCCCCTACGAGCAGTACTTC CASSLRTGPPYEQYF
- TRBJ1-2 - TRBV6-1 TGTGCCAGCACAGGGTCCGGCTACACCTTC CASTGSGYTF